A selection of T cell receptor beta chains follows, all from one sample in a study of T cell responses to AZD1222 COVID-19 vaccine. Produced via immunoSEQ multiplex PCR; TCRdb's table is partial and in-frame only. Of more than 110,000 clones listed, approximately 83% are singletons. The sample here was peripheral blood, taken on day 0 of AZD1222 vaccination. The receptors were sampled from an adult in good health. Both conserved end residues are part of each CDR3. A D gene is named only where the DNA matches it firmly. Clone size appears in some rows only: once, few, many, or a class for an expanded clone.

d_gene: NA; abundance: NA; j_gene: TRBJ2-5; v_gene: TRBV20-1; CDR3nt: TGCAGTGCTACAGTACAAGAGACCCAGTACTTC; CDR3aa: CSATVQETQYF
d_gene: TRBD1; abundance: once; j_gene: TRBJ2-3; v_gene: TRBV4-1; CDR3nt: TGCGCCAGCAGCCCTCCGACAGGGGGCCCAGATACGCAGTATTTT; CDR3aa: CASSPPTGGPDTQYF
d_gene: NA; abundance: few; j_gene: TRBJ2-4; v_gene: TRBV3-1/TRBV3-2; CDR3nt: TGTGCCAGCAGCCAAGAGAAAAACATTCAGTACTTC; CDR3aa: CASSQEKNIQYF
d_gene: TRBD1; abundance: NA; j_gene: TRBJ2-4; v_gene: TRBV2; CDR3nt: TGTGCCAGCAGTTCCGACAGGGATGGGAACATTCAGTACTTC; CDR3aa: CASSSDRDGNIQYF
d_gene: NA; abundance: NA; j_gene: TRBJ1-1; v_gene: TRBV2; CDR3nt: TGTGCCAGCACTGCGGTGGGATGGGCTGAAGCTTTCTTT; CDR3aa: CASTAVGWAEAFF
d_gene: NA; abundance: NA; j_gene: TRBJ2-3; v_gene: TRBV7-2; CDR3nt: TGTGCCAGCAGCCCCTCCTGGGCAGATACGCAGTATTTT; CDR3aa: CASSPSWADTQYF
d_gene: TRBD1; abundance: NA; j_gene: TRBJ1-2; v_gene: TRBV7-9; CDR3nt: TGTGCCAGCAGCTTAGCGCAGGGGGCGATAGACTATGGCTACACCTTC; CDR3aa: CASSLAQGAIDYGYTF
d_gene: NA; abundance: once; j_gene: TRBJ2-7; v_gene: TRBV6-5; CDR3nt: TGTGCCAGCAGAATTGGGGGCTTATACGAGCAGTACTTC; CDR3aa: CASRIGGLYEQYF
d_gene: NA; abundance: NA; j_gene: TRBJ1-4; v_gene: TRBV19; CDR3nt: TGTGCCAGTAGTATCAGGCTCGAGGAAAAACTGTTTTTT; CDR3aa: CASSIRLEEKLFF
d_gene: NA; abundance: NA; j_gene: TRBJ1-4; v_gene: TRBV19; CDR3nt: TGTGCCAGTAGTATAGTCGGCCTCGAACTCCGTCAAAAACTGTTTTTT; CDR3aa: CASSIVGLELRQKLFF
d_gene: NA; abundance: NA; j_gene: TRBJ2-7; v_gene: TRBV10-3; CDR3nt: TGTGCCATCAGTGAGTCGTGGGAAAGATCCTCCTACGAGCAGTACTTC; CDR3aa: CAISESWERSSYEQYF
d_gene: NA; abundance: NA; j_gene: TRBJ1-1; v_gene: TRBV5-6; CDR3nt: TGTGCCAGCATCGGGCGGGGTGAAGCTTTCTTT; CDR3aa: CASIGRGEAFF
d_gene: TRBD2; abundance: NA; j_gene: TRBJ2-7; v_gene: TRBV2; CDR3nt: TGTGCCAGCACCCCACTAGCGGGAGGCTCCTACGAGCAGTACTTC; CDR3aa: CASTPLAGGSYEQYF
d_gene: NA; abundance: NA; j_gene: TRBJ1-2; v_gene: TRBV3-1/TRBV3-2; CDR3nt: TGTGCCAGCAGCGATGACAGCCACTATGGCTACACCTTC; CDR3aa: CASSDDSHYGYTF
d_gene: NA; abundance: NA; j_gene: TRBJ2-2; v_gene: TRBV10-3; CDR3nt: TGTGCCATCAGTGCCGGTAACACCGGGGAGCTGTTTTTT; CDR3aa: CAISAGNTGELFF
d_gene: NA; abundance: NA; j_gene: TRBJ1-3; v_gene: TRBV5-6; CDR3nt: TGTGCCAGCAACAATAGGGGCCTCTCTGGAAACACCATATATTTT; CDR3aa: CASNNRGLSGNTIYF
d_gene: NA; abundance: few; j_gene: TRBJ1-4; v_gene: TRBV5-6; CDR3nt: TGTGCCAGCAGCCAGGACCCAACTAATGAAAAACTGTTTTTT; CDR3aa: CASSQDPTNEKLFF
d_gene: NA; abundance: NA; j_gene: TRBJ2-1; v_gene: TRBV2; CDR3nt: TGTGCCAGCAGTGTGGAACTAGCCGATGAGCAGTTCTTC; CDR3aa: CASSVELADEQFF
d_gene: NA; abundance: NA; j_gene: TRBJ1-1; v_gene: TRBV18; CDR3nt: TGTGCCAGCTCACCAGCCGGTACGAACACTGAAGCTTTCTTT; CDR3aa: CASSPAGTNTEAFF